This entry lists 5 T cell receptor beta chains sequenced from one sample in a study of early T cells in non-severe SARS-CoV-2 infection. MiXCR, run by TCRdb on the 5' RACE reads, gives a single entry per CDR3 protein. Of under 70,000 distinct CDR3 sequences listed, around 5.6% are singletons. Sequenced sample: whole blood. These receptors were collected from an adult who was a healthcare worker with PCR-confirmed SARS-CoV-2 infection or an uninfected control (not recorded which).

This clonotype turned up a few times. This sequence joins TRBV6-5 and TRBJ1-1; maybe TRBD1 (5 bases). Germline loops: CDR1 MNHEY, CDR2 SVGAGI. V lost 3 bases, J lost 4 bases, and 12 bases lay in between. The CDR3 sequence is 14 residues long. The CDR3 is CASSYSVTGTEAFF. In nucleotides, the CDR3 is TGTGCCAGCAGTTATAGTGTTACAGGCACTGAAGCTTTCTTT.

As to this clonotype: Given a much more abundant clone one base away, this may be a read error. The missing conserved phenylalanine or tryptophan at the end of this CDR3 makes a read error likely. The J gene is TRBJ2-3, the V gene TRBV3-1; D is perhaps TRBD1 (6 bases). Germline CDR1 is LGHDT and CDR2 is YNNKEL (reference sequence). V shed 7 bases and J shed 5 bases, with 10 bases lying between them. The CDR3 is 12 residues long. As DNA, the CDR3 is TGTGCCAGCACCTTAGGGGGAGATACGCAGTATATT. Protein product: CASTLGGDTQYI.

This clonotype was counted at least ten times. CDR3 in DNA: TGTGCCAGCAGTTTACTGGATCAGCCCCAGCATTTT. This encodes CASSLLDQPQHF. V and J are TRBV12-3 or TRBV12-4 and TRBJ1-5; no clear D gene. This CDR3 has 12 amino acids. V was clipped by 2 bases and J by 5 bases, with 4 bases between them.

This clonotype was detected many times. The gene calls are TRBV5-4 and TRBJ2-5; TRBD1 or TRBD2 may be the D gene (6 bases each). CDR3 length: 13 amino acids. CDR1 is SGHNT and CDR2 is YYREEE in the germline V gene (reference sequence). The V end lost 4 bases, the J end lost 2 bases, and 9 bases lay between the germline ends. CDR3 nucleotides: TGTGCCAGCAGCGGAGGGGGTCAAGAGACCCAGTACTTC. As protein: CASSGGGQETQYF.

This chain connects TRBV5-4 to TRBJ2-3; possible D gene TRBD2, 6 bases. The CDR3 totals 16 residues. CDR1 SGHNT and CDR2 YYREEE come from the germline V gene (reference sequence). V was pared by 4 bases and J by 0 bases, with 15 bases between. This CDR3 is CASSPGVPQSTDTQYF. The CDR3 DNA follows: TGTGCCAGCAGCCCGGGGGTTCCCCAAAGCACAGATACGCAGTATTTT.